The 32 T cell receptor beta chains below all came from one sample that was sequenced in a study of post-analysis software for immune sequencing data. Whole-study results and caveats: TRBV segments more frequent in patients than in controls numbered five and included TRBV5-6, TRBV5-1 and TRBV20-1.

cDNA libraries for TCR beta contained unique molecular identifiers. TCRdb analysed the PCR reads with MiXCR anew, one entry per CDR3 protein. The sample has approximately 730,000 distinct CDR3 sequences; about 45% are singletons. The antigens for these receptors are not known. Material: blood. The source is a girl aged 10 to 17 with multiple sclerosis.

This clonotype was observed a handful of times. The rearrangement links TRBV29-1 to TRBJ2-5; no definite D call. TRBJ2-7 explains the end of the DNA better; the J call may be wrong. This CDR3 has 10 residues. Looked up from germline, CDR1 is SQVTM and CDR2 is ANQGSEA. CDR3 amino acids: CSALGREQYF. Written as DNA, the CDR3 is TGCAGCGCACTGGGCCGCGAGCAGTACTTC.

V gene TRBV3-1 combines with J gene TRBJ2-5, with no clear D. With the DNA end fitting TRBJ2-7 better, the J assignment may be wrong. The CDR3 consists of 16 residues. The germline V gene has CDR1 LGHDT and CDR2 YNNKEL (reference sequence). CDR3 bases: TGTGCCAGCAGCCAATTCATGCCGACCCCAACCTACGAGCAGTACTTC. Its translation: CASSQFMPTPTYEQYF.

This clonotype has a handful of counts. In DNA form, the CDR3 reads TGTGCCAGCAGAAGACTGAGAGATGAAAAACTGTTTTTT. Protein sequence: CASRRLRDEKLFF. The chain uses TRBV6-6 and TRBJ1-4; no clear D gene. The CDR3 consists of 13 residues. Trimming left V 6 bases short and J 6 bases short, with 11 bases between. Germline V lookup: CDR1 MNHNY, CDR2 SVGAGI (reference sequence).

The chain combines TRBV11-1 with TRBJ2-1; D is uncertain. The CDR3 is 15 residues long. Trimming took off 8 bases at V and 0 bases at J, with 14 bases between the two ends. Germline V gene lookup returns CDR1 SGHAT and CDR2 FQDESV (reference sequence). DNA of the CDR3: TGTGCCAGCCCCTTCCCACTGTGCTCCTACAATGAGCAGTTCTTC. Protein: CASPFPLCSYNEQFF.

The chain couples TRBV7-9 to TRBJ2-7; D remains ambiguous. CDR1 and CDR2 (germline): SEHNR, FQNEAQ (reference sequence). V dropped 3 bases and J dropped 0 bases, with 12 bases sitting between them. This CDR3 comprises 15 residues. CDR3: CASSFLGALSYEQYF. The DNA for the CDR3 is TGTGCCAGCAGCTTTCTTGGCGCACTCTCCTACGAGCAGTACTTC.

The chain joins TRBV4-3 to TRBJ2-3; a weak D match, TRBD1 (6 bases). Trimming removed 0 bases from V and 2 bases from J, with 9 bases in between. This CDR3 is built from 15 residues. Germline V gives CDR1 LGHNA, CDR2 YSLEER. CDR3 loop: CASSQDGTLTDTQYF. Written as DNA, the CDR3 is TGCGCCAGCAGCCAAGATGGGACACTCACAGATACGCAGTATTTT.

This clonotype has more than one count but fewer than ten. The chain carries TRBV28 and TRBJ2-1; D possibly corresponds to TRBD2 (5 bases). Deletions cut 3 bases from V and 4 bases from J, with 13 bases between. CDR3 length: 15 amino acids. The germline gives CDR1 MDHEN, CDR2 SYDVKM. The CDR3 DNA follows: TGTGCCAGCAGTTTTGGGCTAGCCCTATACAATGAGCAGTTCTTC. Translation gives CASSFGLALYNEQFF.

This clonotype showed up just a few times. J is TRBJ2-6 and V is TRBV20-1; perhaps D is TRBD1 or TRBD2 (5 bases each). Trimming took 3 bases from V and 0 from J, leaving 15 bases between them. Germline CDR1 DFQATT, CDR2 SNEGSKA (reference sequence). This CDR3 is 17 amino acids long. CDR3 in DNA: TGCAGTGCTAGTTCCGGGGCGAGAGTCTCTGGGGCCAACGTCCTGACTTTC. This encodes CSASSGARVSGANVLTF.

V usage is TRBV5-6 and J usage is TRBJ2-1; 12 positions match TRBD2. The V segment lost 4 bases and the J segment 7 bases; nucleotides outside the gene matches: 9. Germline-derived CDR1 and CDR2 are SGHDT and YYEEEE. CDR3 length: 16 amino acids. CDR3 DNA sequence: TGTGCCAGCAGCCACCTAGCGGGAGGGCCTGGGAATGAGCAGTTCTTC. Its protein is CASSHLAGGPGNEQFF.

The chain uses TRBV28 and TRBJ2-1, with 10 bases aligning to TRBD2. CDR3 size: 18 residues. Germline trimming cut 6 bases from V and 0 bases from J; bases unmatched to any gene: 11. Germline V gene data show CDR1 as MDHEN and CDR2 as SYDVKM. The DNA of the CDR3 is TGTGCCAGCAGACTAGCGGGACTCTACCAGAGCTCCTACAATGAGCAGTTCTTC. This codes for CASRLAGLYQSSYNEQFF. The full variable domain, its missing parts supplied by reference TRBV28 and TRBJ2-1, is DVKVTQSSRYLVKRTGEKVFLECVQDMDHENMFWYRQDPGLGLRLIYFSYDVKMKEKGDIPEGYSVSREKKERFSLILESASTNQTSMYLCASRLAGLYQSSYNEQFFGPGTRLTVL.

This clonotype appeared many times. J is TRBJ2-5 and V is TRBV29-1; the D call may be TRBD1 or TRBD2 (5 bases each). This CDR3 region has 13 residues. Germline assignment: CDR1 SQVTM and CDR2 ANQGSEA. Between the trimmed V and J ends, which lost 7 bases and 1 base, there was a span of 13 bases. The CDR3 spells CSAGGGAQETQYF. DNA for the CDR3: TGCAGCGCAGGAGGTGGGGCCCAAGAGACCCAGTACTTC.

V is TRBV6-5 and J is TRBJ2-2; D is uncertain. The CDR3 spans 15 residues. Looked up from germline, CDR1 is MNHEY and CDR2 is SVGAGI. Trimming cost V 8 bases and J 3 bases, with 16 bases left between them. In DNA, the CDR3 is TGTGCCAGCCCCCCCGTTCCAGTGGACACCGGGGAGCTGTTTTTT. It yields the protein CASPPVPVDTGELFF.

The chain combines TRBV6-9 with TRBJ1-5, with D perhaps matching TRBD1 (5 bases). Trimming took off 11 bases at V and 0 bases at J, with 14 bases between the two ends. The CDR3 spans 14 residues. CDR1 and CDR2 (germline): MNHGY, SVAAGI. CDR3 in amino acids: CAGLGLNSNQPQHF. The DNA of the CDR3 is TGTGCCGGCTTGGGGCTTAATAGCAATCAGCCCCAGCATTTT.

This sequence joins TRBV6-1 and TRBJ2-5; D is possibly TRBD1 (5 bases). Per the germline V gene, CDR1 is MNHNS and CDR2 is SASEGT. The CDR3 has 14 residues. V was trimmed by 4 bases and J by 2 bases, leaving 11 bases between them. DNA of the CDR3: TGTGCCAGCAGTGCAAGGACACCACAAGAGACCCAGTACTTC. Its protein product is CASSARTPQETQYF.

This sequence joins TRBV28 and TRBJ2-7; 8 nucleotides agree with TRBD1. The trim removed 7 bases at V and 4 bases at J, leaving 9 bases unmatched. Germline lookup yields CDR1 MDHEN and CDR2 SYDVKM. The CDR3 length is 14 residues. The CDR3 region is CASTSDRGPYEQYF. The CDR3 coding sequence is TGTGCCAGCACCTCCGACAGGGGCCCTTACGAGCAGTACTTC.

The J gene is TRBJ2-1, the V gene TRBV9, with 8 bases identical to TRBD2. The CDR3 extends over 18 amino acids. In germline, CDR1 is SGDLS, CDR2 YYNGEE. Trimming at V came to 0 bases and at J to 4 bases, leaving 12 bases not matched to a gene. For the CDR3, the DNA is TGTGCCAGCAGCGTAGGAGCGGGAGTGAGTCCGGGGTACAATGAGCAGTTCTTC. Translated, it gives CASSVGAGVSPGYNEQFF.

V is TRBV7-2 and J is TRBJ2-7; 10 bases are shared with TRBD2. This CDR3 region has 15 residues. Trimming cost V 3 bases and J 2 bases; bases outside gene matches: 4. CDR1 is SGHTA, CDR2 FQGNSA, per germline. CDR3 amino acids: CASSFSGLATYEQYF. CDR3 coding DNA: TGTGCCAGCAGCTTCTCGGGACTAGCGACCTACGAGCAGTACTTC.

This clonotype was found a few times. The junction and the germline gene differ at one end; a read error may be behind it. The chain recombines TRBV9 with TRBJ2-5; the D gene could be TRBD1 or TRBD2 (5 bases each). Germline V gene lookup returns CDR1 SGDLS and CDR2 YYNGEE. This CDR3 spans 14 amino acids. The chain's CDR3 is CTSSAWGNQETQYF. The CDR3 coding sequence is TGTACCAGCAGCGCTTGGGGGAACCAAGAGACCCAGTACTTC.

The genes are TRBV9 and TRBJ2-7; possible D gene TRBD1, 6 bases. The length of the CDR3 is 15 residues. The germline V gene encodes CDR1 SGDLS and CDR2 YYNGEE. Trimming stripped 4 bases from V and 1 base from J, with 15 bases between. The CDR3 nucleotides are TGTGCCAGCAGCCCTCACAGGGTCATATCCTACGAGCAGTACTTC. This translates into CASSPHRVISYEQYF.

Turning to this clonotype: The junction and the germline gene differ at one end; a read error may be behind it. The chain is built from TRBV20-1 and TRBJ2-7; 7 nucleotides match TRBD2. The CDR3 totals 13 residues. The germline V gene encodes CDR1 DFQATT and CDR2 SNEGSKA (reference sequence). In nucleotides, the CDR3 is TGCAGTGCCAGAGGTACTAGCGCCTACGAGCAGTACTTC. Amino acids: CSARGTSAYEQYF.

The chain couples TRBV20-1 to TRBJ2-3, with unresolved D. The CDR3 sequence is 14 residues long. Looked up from germline, CDR1 is DFQATT and CDR2 is SNEGSKA (reference sequence). With 3 bases removed from V and 3 bases from J, the gap between germline ends came to 13 bases. CDR3 protein: CSASPFGMTDTQYF. DNA of the CDR3: TGCAGTGCTAGCCCGTTTGGGATGACAGATACGCAGTATTTT.

V and J are TRBV3-1 and TRBJ2-7, with D unresolved. The V gene's germline CDR1 is LGHDT and CDR2 YNNKEL (reference sequence). CDR3 length: 15 residues. Trimming shortened V by 0 bases and J by 2 bases, and 11 bases separated the two germline ends. The CDR3 DNA reads TGTGCCAGCAGCCAAGAGGTAGGCGAAACCTACGAGCAGTACTTC. Translating gives CASSQEVGETYEQYF.

V gene TRBV14 combines with J gene TRBJ2-7, with TRBD2 matching 7 bases. Germline V gene data show CDR1 as SGHDN and CDR2 as FVKESK. The CDR3 spans 12 residues. V shed 5 bases and J 8 bases; nucleotides not matched to a gene: 6. The CDR3, as DNA: TGTGCCAGCAGCGGGAGGGCCTTCCAGCAGTACTTC. Its protein is CASSGRAFQQYF.

In this sample, this clonotype turned up once. The gene calls are TRBV9 and TRBJ2-7, with 8 bases matching TRBD2. The CDR3 has 15 amino acids. V shed 2 bases, J shed 5 bases, and the junction held 9 bases outside the gene matches. Germline assignment: CDR1 SGDLS and CDR2 YYNGEE. This CDR3 is CASSVGSGSSHEQYF. Written as DNA, the CDR3 is TGTGCCAGCAGCGTTGGGAGCGGGAGCTCTCACGAGCAGTACTTC.

This clonotype was counted a few times. This chain links TRBV7-2 with TRBJ2-1, with 8 bases matching TRBD2. The trim removed 5 bases at V and 0 bases at J, leaving 9 bases unmatched. CDR1 and CDR2 (germline): SGHTA, FQGNSA. The CDR3 runs 17 residues. The CDR3 loop is CASSLDLAGLSYNEQFF. CDR3 in DNA: TGTGCCAGCAGCCTAGACCTAGCGGGCCTCTCCTACAATGAGCAGTTCTTC.

This clonotype was seen more than once but under ten times. V gene TRBV20-1 combines with J gene TRBJ2-3, with 9 bases matching TRBD2. With V trimmed by 0 bases and J by 4 bases, 5 bases remained unmatched. From germline, CDR1 is DFQATT and CDR2 SNEGSKA (reference sequence). The CDR3 consists of 15 residues. The CDR3 here is CSARDPAGGPDTQYF. CDR3 DNA: TGCAGTGCTAGAGACCCAGCGGGAGGCCCAGATACGCAGTATTTT.

The chain joins TRBV11-2 to TRBJ2-5; D unresolved. Between the trimmed V and J ends, which lost 4 bases and 1 base, there was a span of 13 bases. Per the germline V gene, CDR1 is SGHAT and CDR2 is FQNNGV. This CDR3 has 15 amino acids. The CDR3 sequence: CASSSPFRRQETQYF. In nucleotides, the CDR3 is TGTGCCAGCAGCTCCCCATTCAGGCGCCAAGAGACCCAGTACTTC.

The gene calls are TRBV15 and TRBJ2-1; D call uncertain. The CDR3 consists of 13 residues. The V end was cut by 1 base, the J end by 3 bases, with 4 bases between. CDR1 LNHNV and CDR2 YYDKDF come from the germline V gene (reference sequence). This chain's CDR3 is CATSRAVYNEQFF. CDR3 coding DNA: TGTGCCACCAGCAGAGCTGTCTACAATGAGCAGTTCTTC. Variable domain in full (rest from reference TRBV15 and TRBJ2-1): DAMVIQNPRYQVTQFGKPVTLSCSQTLNHNVMYWYQQKSSQAPKLLFHYYDKDFNNEADTPDNFQSRRPNTSFCFLDIRSPGLGDTAMYLCATSRAVYNEQFFGPGTRLTVL.

The CDR3 DNA reads TGTGCCAGCACCCAACCCCAGGGATTTTCGACACATGAGCAGTTCTTC. Translation: CASTQPQGFSTHEQFF. The chain links TRBV6-6 to TRBJ2-1; a weak D match, TRBD1 (5 bases). The CDR3 has 16 amino acids. V lost 7 bases to trimming and J lost 8 bases, with 24 bases between them. Per the germline V gene, CDR1 is MNHNY and CDR2 is SVGAGI (reference sequence).

This clonotype was counted a few times. The chain couples TRBV29-1 to TRBJ2-4; D is possibly TRBD2 (5 bases). Trimming pared 4 bases from V and 8 bases from J, leaving 12 bases between. There are 12 residues in the CDR3. Germline assignment: CDR1 SQVTM and CDR2 ANQGSEA. CDR3 loop: CSVVMAGDIQYF. The CDR3 bases are TGCAGCGTTGTCATGGCCGGGGACATTCAGTACTTC.

The chain employs TRBV12-3 or TRBV12-4 and TRBJ2-3; 7 bases fit TRBD2. With V trimmed by 6 bases and J by 2 bases, 8 bases remained unmatched. The CDR3 is made up of 15 amino acids. The CDR3 DNA sequence: TGTGCCAGCAGCCGGGACTATCCTTTCACAGATACGCAGTATTTT. Amino acid sequence: CASSRDYPFTDTQYF.

The genes are TRBV7-2 and TRBJ2-1; 13 positions agree with TRBD2. The ends lost 5 bases at V and 9 bases at J; junction bases unmatched: 7. The CDR3 has 15 amino acids. Germline V gene sequence: CDR1 SGHTA, CDR2 FQGNSA. The CDR3 nucleotides are TGTGCCAGCAGCCTACTAGCGGGAGGGCCCAGTGAGCAGTTCTTC. It yields the protein CASSLLAGGPSEQFF.